This T cell receptor (beta chain) was retrieved from a study of blood T cell repertoires in COVID-19 (dated by TCRdb to the early 2020s). Study-wide context: Samples covering the acute and convalescent phases of COVID-19 were provided by collaborators in the United States, Italy and Spain. The prospective study material was composed of cDNA or gDNA derived from T cells, B-cell-depleted T cells, or PBMCs. Subjects who had been exposed to COVID-19, were actively infected with it, or had recovered from it provided the deeply sampled blood TCRbeta repertoires that made up the dataset. The repertoires were released in a freely available public database intended as a resource for research on the immune response to SARS-CoV-2. The samples were drawn from two sources: the first 160 participants of the ongoing ImmuneRACE study, and 1,000 to 1,500 subjects contributed by 6 global collaborators. The sample metadata nearly always contained a de-identified subject ID, COVID-19 status, age in years and sex. Where HLA class I and class II types were available, the types were taken from metadata supplied by the sample provider, not from assay-based typing. Study-wide conclusions, independent of this receptor: The quantity of clinical and demographic metadata differed by source and by participant and was supplied without curation.

The immunoSEQ Assay, a bias-controlled multiplex PCR, was used to amplify TCRbeta CDR3 regions from genomic DNA. Per the original workflow: Within the assay, amplification of reference gene primers was used to estimate how many nucleated cells each sample contained. Sequence reads were collapsed and filtered to measure the absolute abundance of every unique TCRbeta CDR3 rearrangement. For each sample, productive Simpson clonality was calculated as the square root of Simpson's diversity index over productive rearrangements. The immuneACCESS repertoire file appears here via TCRdb, limited to in-frame rearrangements. These files lack a portion of the clones; in checked studies, under half of the deficit traces to unresolved V genes, and the cause of the others is not known. V and J calls plus clone size are reproduced from that table; the DNA served to infer D and trimming. The sample table lists tens of thousands of clones, over 75% of them with a count of one. Of the sample, about 3.8% falls within the top ten clones.

Details on this clone: Its antigen specificity is not known. Base-call qualities are not available, and no considerably larger clone is one nucleotide away.

Collaborating institutions collected whole blood in K2EDTA tubes following their own protocols. For TCRbeta analysis, collaborators shipped samples in one of three forms: frozen whole blood, isolated PBMCs, or DNA extracted from either of those sample types. The CDR3 runs 15 amino acids, cysteine and phenylalanine included. Just CDR3 DNA is preserved here, 45 bases in frame from base 1. CDR1 is given as SGDLS and CDR2 as YYNGEE, both from the germline V gene. Trimming takes 0 bases off V and 0 bases off J; junction bases not matched to a gene: 3. The clonotype was recovered from a human donor in a cohort sampled during active COVID-19. This receptor chain uses TRBV9 and TRBJ2-7; the central 7 bases match TRBD1. Material: peripheral blood. In nucleotides, the sequence is TGTGCCAGCAGCGTAGCTACAGGGGTCTCCTACGAGCAGTACTTC. Translated, it gives CASSVATGVSYEQYF.